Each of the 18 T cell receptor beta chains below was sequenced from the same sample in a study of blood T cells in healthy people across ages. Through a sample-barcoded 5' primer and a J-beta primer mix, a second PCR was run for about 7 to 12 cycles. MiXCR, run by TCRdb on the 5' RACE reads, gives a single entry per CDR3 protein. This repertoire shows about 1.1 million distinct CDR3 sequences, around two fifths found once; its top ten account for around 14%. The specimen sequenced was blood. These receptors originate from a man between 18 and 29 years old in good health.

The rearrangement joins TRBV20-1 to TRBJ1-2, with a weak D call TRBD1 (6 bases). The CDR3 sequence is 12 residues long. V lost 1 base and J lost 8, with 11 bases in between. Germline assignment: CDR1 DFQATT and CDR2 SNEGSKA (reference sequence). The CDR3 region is CSARGTVRGYTF. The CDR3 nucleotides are TGCAGTGCTAGAGGGACAGTGCGCGGCTACACCTTC.

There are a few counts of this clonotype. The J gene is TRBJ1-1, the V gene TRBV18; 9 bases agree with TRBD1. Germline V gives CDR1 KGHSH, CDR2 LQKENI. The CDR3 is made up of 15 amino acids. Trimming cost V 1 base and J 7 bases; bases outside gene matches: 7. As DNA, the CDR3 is TGTGCCAGCTCACCACTCCGGGACAGGGCCATTGAAGCTTTCTTT. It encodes CASSPLRDRAIEAFF.

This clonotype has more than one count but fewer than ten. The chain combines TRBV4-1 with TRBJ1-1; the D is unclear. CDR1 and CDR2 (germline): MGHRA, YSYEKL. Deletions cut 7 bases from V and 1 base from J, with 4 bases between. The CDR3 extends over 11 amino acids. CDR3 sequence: CASKANTEAFF. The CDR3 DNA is TGCGCCAGCAAAGCGAACACTGAAGCTTTCTTT.

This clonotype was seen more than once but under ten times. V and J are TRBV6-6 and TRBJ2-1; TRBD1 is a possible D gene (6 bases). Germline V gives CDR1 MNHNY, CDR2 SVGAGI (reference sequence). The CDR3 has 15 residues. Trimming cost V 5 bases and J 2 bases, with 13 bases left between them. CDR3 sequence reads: CASSGQSFPYNEQFF. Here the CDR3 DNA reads TGTGCCAGCAGTGGACAGTCCTTTCCCTACAATGAGCAGTTCTTC.

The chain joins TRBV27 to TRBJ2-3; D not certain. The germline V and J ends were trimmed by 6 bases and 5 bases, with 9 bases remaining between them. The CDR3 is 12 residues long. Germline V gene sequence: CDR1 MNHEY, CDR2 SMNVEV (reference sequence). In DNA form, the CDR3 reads TGTGCCAGCAGGGGGATGGGAGATACGCAGTATTTT. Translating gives CASRGMGDTQYF.

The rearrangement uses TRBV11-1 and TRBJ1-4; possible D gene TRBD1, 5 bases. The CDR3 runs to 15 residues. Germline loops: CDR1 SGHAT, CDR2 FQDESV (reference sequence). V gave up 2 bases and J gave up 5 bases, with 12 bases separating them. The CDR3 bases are TGTGCCAGCAGCTTACAGGGACGGGAGAATGAAAAACTGTTTTTT. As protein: CASSLQGRENEKLFF.

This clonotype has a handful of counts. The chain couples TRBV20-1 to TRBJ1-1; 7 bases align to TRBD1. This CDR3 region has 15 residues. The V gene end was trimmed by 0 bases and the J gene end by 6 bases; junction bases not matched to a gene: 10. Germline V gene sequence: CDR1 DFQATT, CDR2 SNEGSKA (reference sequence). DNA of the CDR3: TGCAGTGCTAGAGATCCCAAAGGGACAGCCTCTGAAGCTTTCTTT. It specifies CSARDPKGTASEAFF.

The CDR3 coding sequence is TGCAGTGCAGCGAACGGGGGGTCTATGCCTGAGCAGTTCTTC. It encodes CSAANGGSMPEQFF. The chain employs TRBV20-1 and TRBJ2-1; 7 bases are a match to TRBD2. V dropped 6 bases and J dropped 9; count of bases not matched to a gene: 14. This CDR3 comprises 14 residues. Germline V gene sequence: CDR1 DFQATT, CDR2 SNEGSKA (reference sequence).

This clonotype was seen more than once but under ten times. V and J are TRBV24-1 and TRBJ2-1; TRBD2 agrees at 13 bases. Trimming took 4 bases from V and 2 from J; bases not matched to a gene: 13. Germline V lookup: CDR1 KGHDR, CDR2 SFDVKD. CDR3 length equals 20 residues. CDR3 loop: CATSDIGLAGVKKTYNEQFF. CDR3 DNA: TGTGCCACCAGTGACATCGGACTAGCGGGGGTGAAAAAAACCTACAATGAGCAGTTCTTC.

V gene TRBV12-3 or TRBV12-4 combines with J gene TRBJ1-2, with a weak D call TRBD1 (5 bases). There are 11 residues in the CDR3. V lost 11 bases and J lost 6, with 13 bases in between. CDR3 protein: CAAGGVDGYTF. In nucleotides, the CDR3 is TGTGCCGCAGGAGGGGTTGATGGCTACACCTTC.

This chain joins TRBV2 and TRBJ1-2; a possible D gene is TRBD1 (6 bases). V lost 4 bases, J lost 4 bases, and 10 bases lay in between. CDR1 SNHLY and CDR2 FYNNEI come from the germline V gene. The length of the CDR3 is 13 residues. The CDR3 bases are TGTGCCAGCAGTGCAGACAGGCGCTATGGCTACACCTTC. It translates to CASSADRRYGYTF.

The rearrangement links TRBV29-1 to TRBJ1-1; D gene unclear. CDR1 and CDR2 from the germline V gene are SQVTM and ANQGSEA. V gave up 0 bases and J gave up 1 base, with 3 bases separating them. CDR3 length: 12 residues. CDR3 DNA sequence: TGCAGCGTTGAAGAATGGAACACTGAAGCTTTCTTT. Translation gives CSVEEWNTEAFF.

The CDR3 protein is CSAKPGRTEAFF. The DNA for the CDR3 is TGCAGTGCTAAGCCAGGGCGAACTGAAGCTTTCTTT. The chain combines TRBV20-1 with TRBJ1-1, with D perhaps matching TRBD1 (5 bases). The CDR3 extends over 12 amino acids. Trimming shortened V by 4 bases and J by 5 bases, and 11 bases separated the two germline ends. CDR1 and CDR2 from the germline V gene are DFQATT and SNEGSKA (reference sequence).

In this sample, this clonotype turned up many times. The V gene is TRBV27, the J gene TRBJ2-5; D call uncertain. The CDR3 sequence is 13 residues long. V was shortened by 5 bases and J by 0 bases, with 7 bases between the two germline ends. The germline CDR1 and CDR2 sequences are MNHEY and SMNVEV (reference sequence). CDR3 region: CASSPPYQETQYF. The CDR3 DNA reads TGTGCCAGCAGTCCACCGTACCAAGAGACCCAGTACTTC.

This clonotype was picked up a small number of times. As DNA, the CDR3 is TGCAGTGCTTCTACGTACCAAGAGACCCAGTACTTC. It is translated as CSASTYQETQYF. The gene calls are TRBV20-1 and TRBJ2-5; D gene ambiguous. The CDR3 sequence is 12 residues long. CDR1 and CDR2 from the germline V gene are DFQATT and SNEGSKA (reference sequence). Trimming removed 5 bases at V and 0 bases at J, with 7 bases between.

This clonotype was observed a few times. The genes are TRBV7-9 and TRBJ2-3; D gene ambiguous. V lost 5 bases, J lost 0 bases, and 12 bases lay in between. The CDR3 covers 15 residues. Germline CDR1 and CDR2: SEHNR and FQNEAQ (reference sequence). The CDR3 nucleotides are TGTGCCAGCAGCCCCAATACGGATAGCACAGATACGCAGTATTTT. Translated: CASSPNTDSTDTQYF.

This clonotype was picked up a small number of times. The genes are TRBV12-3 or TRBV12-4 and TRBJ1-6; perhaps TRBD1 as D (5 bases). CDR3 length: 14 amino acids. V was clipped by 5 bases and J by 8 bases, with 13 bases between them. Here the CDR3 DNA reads TGTGCCAGCAGTCCGGGACGGAGGGATTCACCCCTCCACTTT. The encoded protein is CASSPGRRDSPLHF.

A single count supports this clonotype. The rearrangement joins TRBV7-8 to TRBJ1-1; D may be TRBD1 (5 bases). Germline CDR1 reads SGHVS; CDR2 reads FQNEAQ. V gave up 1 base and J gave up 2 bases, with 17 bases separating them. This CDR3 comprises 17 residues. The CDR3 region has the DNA TGTGCCAGCAGCTTAGTATTTTGGGCAGGGCTTAACACTGAAGCTTTCTTT. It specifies CASSLVFWAGLNTEAFF. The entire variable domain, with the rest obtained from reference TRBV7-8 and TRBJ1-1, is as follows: GAGVSQSPRYKVAKRGQDVALRCDPISGHVSLFWYQQALGQGPEFLTYFQNEAQLDKSGLPSDRFFAERPEGSVSTLKIQRTQQEDSAVYLCASSLVFWAGLNTEAFFGQGTRLTVV.